A single sample is the source of the 28 T cell receptor beta chains below, sequenced in a study of blood T cell repertoires in COVID-19. Clones were sequenced by immunoSEQ multiplex PCR, and TCRdb holds only the in-frame ones, with some missing. The profile shows approximately 240,000 clones, roughly 84% of them singletons. Sequencing was done on a sample of peripheral blood. The receptors come from a woman aged 55-69 years with acute or convalescent COVID-19.

This chain links TRBV2 with TRBJ1-6, with 7 bases aligning to TRBD1. The V and J ends lost 6 bases and 7 bases, in that order; junction bases with no gene match: 6. Germline V lookup: CDR1 SNHLY, CDR2 FYNNEI. This CDR3 region has 14 residues. CDR3: CASRTGTDNSPLHF. CDR3 in DNA: TGTGCCAGCAGGACCGGGACAGACAATTCACCCCTCCACTTT.

The chain uses TRBV12-5 and TRBJ1-5, with D perhaps TRBD1 (6 bases). The germline V gene encodes CDR1 LGHNT and CDR2 FRNRAP. The CDR3 loop spans 15 amino acids. V shed 6 bases and J shed 3 bases, with 15 bases lying between them. CDR3 amino acids: CASGLDRRLNQPQHF. The CDR3 bases are TGTGCTAGTGGCCTTGACAGGCGCCTCAATCAGCCCCAGCATTTT.

The rearrangement uses TRBV5-1 and TRBJ2-7, with 9 bases lining up with TRBD1. CDR3 length equals 14 residues. Germline V gene lookup returns CDR1 SGHRS and CDR2 YFSETQ. V was clipped by 0 bases and J by 3 bases; unmatched bases: 1. The CDR3 loop is CASSLGGQGYEQYF. In nucleotides, the CDR3 is TGCGCCAGCAGCTTGGGGGGACAGGGCTACGAGCAGTACTTC.

This chain joins TRBV5-8 and TRBJ2-7; 9 nucleotides align to TRBD1. Losses at the gene ends were 4 bases for V and 1 base for J; bases not matched to a gene: 9. The germline V gene has CDR1 SGHTS and CDR2 YDEGEE. The CDR3 runs 16 residues. The CDR3 sequence: CASSPPGTGSSYEQYF. The CDR3 coding sequence is TGTGCCAGCAGCCCCCCCGGGACAGGGAGTTCCTACGAGCAGTACTTC. The whole variable domain, remainder taken from reference TRBV5-8 and TRBJ2-7, is EAGVTQSPTHLIKTRGQQATLRCSPISGHTSVYWYQQALGLGLQFLLWYDEGEERNRGNFPPRFSGRQFPNYSSELNVNALELEDSALYLCASSPPGTGSSYEQYFGPGTRLTVT.

V usage is TRBV5-1 and J usage is TRBJ2-1, with 7 bases matching TRBD2. From germline, CDR1 is SGHRS and CDR2 YFSETQ. V lost 1 base and J lost 6; bases outside the gene matches: 10. This CDR3 contains 16 residues. CDR3 in amino acids: CASSLSQRGVGNEQFF. CDR3 bases: TGCGCCAGCAGCTTGAGTCAGCGGGGAGTAGGCAATGAGCAGTTCTTC.

The rearrangement links TRBV6-1 to TRBJ1-4; D call uncertain. The CDR3 loop spans 12 amino acids. With 2 bases removed from V and 5 bases from J, the gap between germline ends came to 3 bases. Germline CDR1 reads MNHNS; CDR2 reads SASEGT. Written as DNA, the CDR3 is TGTGCCAGCAGTGAACGGAATGAAAAACTGTTTTTT. Protein: CASSERNEKLFF.

The chain couples TRBV5-1 to TRBJ1-3; D may be TRBD1 (6 bases). The germline V gene has CDR1 SGHRS and CDR2 YFSETQ. The V gene lost 4 bases and the J gene lost 0 bases, with 11 bases spanning the gap. This CDR3 is 15 amino acids long. Here the CDR3 reads CASSRGGDSGNTIYF. The CDR3 nucleotides read TGCGCCAGCAGCCGAGGGGGGGACTCTGGAAACACCATATATTTT.

This sequence joins TRBV5-5 and TRBJ2-5; 10 bases match TRBD2. V gave up 1 base and J gave up 2 bases; unmatched junction bases: 2. CDR1 is SGHKS, CDR2 YYEKEE, per germline (reference sequence). This CDR3 region has 15 residues. CDR3 loop: CASSLPSGGQETQYF. In DNA form, the CDR3 reads TGTGCCAGCAGCTTGCCTAGCGGGGGTCAAGAGACCCAGTACTTC. Full variable domain (missing parts from reference TRBV5-5 and TRBJ2-5): DAGVTQSPTHLIKTRGQQVTLRCSPISGHKSVSWYQQVLGQGPQFIFQYYEKEERGRGNFPDRFSARQFPNYSSELNVNALLLGDSALYLCASSLPSGGQETQYFGPGTRLLVL.

The V and J genes are TRBV28 and TRBJ1-1; 8 bases map to TRBD1. CDR3 length: 16 residues. The V gene's germline CDR1 is MDHEN and CDR2 SYDVKM. V was clipped by 6 bases and J by 4 bases; unmatched bases: 13. CDR3 sequence reads: CASRGRTGQFGTEAFF. The CDR3, as DNA: TGTGCCAGCAGAGGTCGGACAGGGCAGTTCGGCACTGAAGCTTTCTTT.

This chain joins TRBV30 and TRBJ1-2; tentatively, D is TRBD1 (5 bases). The V gene lost 3 bases and the J gene lost 1 base, with 15 bases spanning the gap. Looked up from germline, CDR1 is GTSNPN and CDR2 is SVGIG (reference sequence). The CDR3 covers 15 residues. The CDR3 nucleotides read TGTGCCTGGAGCAGGCGGGACGGGGGTAACTATGGCTACACCTTC. It specifies CAWSRRDGGNYGYTF.

This chain connects TRBV5-1 to TRBJ1-1; 7 nucleotides agree with TRBD1. The germline CDR1 and CDR2 sequences are SGHRS and YFSETQ. CDR3 length equals 13 residues. The trim removed 6 bases at V and 3 bases at J, leaving 5 bases unmatched. CDR3: CASTIDRDTEAFF. CDR3 DNA sequence: TGCGCCAGCACCATCGACAGGGACACTGAAGCTTTCTTT.

This chain joins TRBV6-2 or TRBV6-3 and TRBJ1-5, with 7 bases matching TRBD1. J was trimmed by 1 base and V by 1 base; bases with no gene match: 10. CDR1 is MNHEY and CDR2 is SVGEGT in the germline V gene. This CDR3 has 18 amino acids. CDR3 sequence: CASSYFAGGVLSNQPQHF. Written as DNA, the CDR3 is TGTGCCAGCAGTTACTTCGCAGGGGGTGTCCTAAGCAATCAGCCCCAGCATTTT.

The V gene is TRBV6-5, the J gene TRBJ1-3; 7 nucleotides agree with TRBD1. Germline CDR1 and CDR2: MNHEY and SVGAGI. The J segment lost 4 bases and the V segment lost 4 bases, leaving 7 bases of the junction unmatched. The CDR3 contains 15 residues. CDR3 sequence: CASSFRGSAGNTIYF. CDR3 nucleotides: TGTGCCAGCAGTTTCAGGGGGTCGGCGGGAAACACCATATATTTT.

The rearrangement joins TRBV15 to TRBJ1-3; no firm D call. The germline V gene encodes CDR1 LNHNV and CDR2 YYDKDF (reference sequence). The CDR3 has 15 amino acids. Between the trimmed V and J ends, which lost 0 bases and 0 bases, there was a span of 6 bases. In DNA form, the CDR3 reads TGTGCCACCAGCAGAGACCTTTACTCTGGAAACACCATATATTTT. Protein sequence: CATSRDLYSGNTIYF.

This clone was detected only once. The chain joins TRBV30 to TRBJ2-7; 9 nucleotides line up with TRBD2. V dropped 1 base and J dropped 3; count of bases not matched to a gene: 7. Germline V gene lookup returns CDR1 GTSNPN and CDR2 SVGIG (reference sequence). The CDR3 covers 15 residues. CDR3 protein: CAWSEGTSPYYEQYF. As DNA, the CDR3 is TGTGCCTGGAGTGAAGGGACTAGCCCCTACTACGAGCAGTACTTC. The full variable domain, completed using reference TRBV30 and TRBJ2-7, is SQTIHQWPATLVQPVGSPLSLECTVEGTSNPNLYWYRQAAGRGLQLLFYSVGIGQISSEVPQNLSASRPQDRQFILSSKKLLLSDSGFYLCAWSEGTSPYYEQYFGPGTRLTVT.

The chain employs TRBV5-1 and TRBJ1-1, with 8 bases aligning to TRBD1. Germline V gene sequence: CDR1 SGHRS, CDR2 YFSETQ. The CDR3 has 11 amino acids. Trimming cost V 4 bases and J 11 bases; bases outside gene matches: 4. The CDR3 DNA sequence: TGCGCCAGCAGCCCTACAGGGGGGGCTTTCTTT. It translates to CASSPTGGAFF. Full variable domain (rest looked up from reference TRBV5-1 and TRBJ1-1): KAGVTQTPRYLIKTRGQQVTLSCSPISGHRSVSWYQQTPGQGLQFLFEYFSETQRNKGNFPGRFSGRQFSNSRSEMNVSTLELGDSALYLCASSPTGGAFFGQGTRLTVV.

This clone turned up a few times. The chain uses TRBV4-1 and TRBJ2-1, with 11 bases matching TRBD2. J was trimmed by 1 base and V by 0 bases; bases with no gene match: 5. In germline, CDR1 is MGHRA, CDR2 YSYEKL. The CDR3 runs 18 residues. Here the CDR3 DNA reads TGCGCCAGCAGCCAAGAGACGACTAGCGGGGTGTCCTACAATGAGCAGTTCTTC. This translates into CASSQETTSGVSYNEQFF.

The J gene is TRBJ2-3, the V gene TRBV7-3; 8 nucleotides agree with TRBD1. Germline-derived CDR1 and CDR2 are SGHTA and FQGTGA. This CDR3 has 16 amino acids. The V gene end was trimmed by 5 bases and the J gene end by 1 base; junction bases not matched to a gene: 8. This CDR3 is CASSPAPGQGTDTQYF. The DNA for the CDR3 is TGTGCCAGCAGCCCTGCCCCGGGACAGGGCACAGATACGCAGTATTTT.

The chain couples TRBV20-1 to TRBJ2-7; D is ambiguous. The CDR3 consists of 11 residues. Germline CDR1 and CDR2: DFQATT and SNEGSKA (reference sequence). The V gene lost 0 bases and the J gene lost 4 bases, with 4 bases spanning the gap. DNA of the CDR3: TGCAGTGCTAGAGATTCTTACGAGCAGTACTTC. This encodes CSARDSYEQYF.

The chain combines TRBV5-1 with TRBJ1-4; D unresolved. There are 17 residues in the CDR3. Germline CDR1 is SGHRS and CDR2 is YFSETQ. V lost 1 base and J 2 bases, leaving 15 bases between the germline ends. CDR3 loop: CASSLLRDDGTNEKLFF. CDR3 coding DNA: TGCGCCAGCAGCTTGTTGAGGGATGATGGGACTAATGAAAAACTGTTTTTT.

The V gene is TRBV5-1, the J gene TRBJ2-1; D is perhaps TRBD1 (5 bases). V dropped 2 bases and J dropped 13 bases, with 19 bases sitting between them. The CDR3 length is 14 residues. CDR1 and CDR2 (germline): SGHRS, YFSETQ. The CDR3 loop is CASSLENQGVTQFF. For the CDR3, the DNA is TGCGCCAGCAGCTTAGAGAATCAGGGTGTCACACAGTTCTTC.

This clone has only a few counts. The chain joins TRBV7-2 to TRBJ1-4, with TRBD1 identical over 7 bases. There are 15 residues in the CDR3. Looked up from germline, CDR1 is SGHTA and CDR2 is FQGNSA. The J segment lost 5 bases and the V segment lost 5 bases, leaving 8 bases of the junction unmatched. The CDR3 DNA is TGTGCCAGCAGCCCGACAGGGCGCTCCAATGAAAAACTGTTTTTT. Translated, it gives CASSPTGRSNEKLFF.

V and J are TRBV7-2 and TRBJ1-2; D may be TRBD1 (6 bases). The CDR3 runs to 14 residues. In germline, CDR1 is SGHTA, CDR2 FQGNSA. Trimming cost V 2 bases and J 3 bases, with 10 bases left between them. CDR3 loop: CASSLNDRYYGYTF. CDR3 nucleotide sequence: TGTGCCAGCAGCTTAAACGACAGGTACTATGGCTACACCTTC.

This rearrangement joins TRBV4-1 to TRBJ2-3, with 7 bases lining up with TRBD1. Trimming at V came to 1 base and at J to 3 bases, leaving 4 bases not matched to a gene. CDR1 is MGHRA, CDR2 YSYEKL, per germline. The CDR3 covers 15 residues. The CDR3 region has the DNA TGCGCCAGCAGCCAAGGACAGGGTGGTACAGATACGCAGTATTTT. It codes for CASSQGQGGTDTQYF.

This sequence joins TRBV4-2 and TRBJ1-1; D possibly corresponds to TRBD1 (5 bases). The CDR3 is made up of 15 amino acids. V lost 1 base and J 0 bases, leaving 9 bases between the germline ends. Germline loops: CDR1 LGHNA, CDR2 YNFKEQ. The CDR3 region has the DNA TGTGCCAGCAGCCAAGTGGAGGGGATGAACACTGAAGCTTTCTTT. Amino acids: CASSQVEGMNTEAFF.

This chain uses TRBV28 with TRBJ1-6, with D possibly matching TRBD1 (5 bases). V was shortened by 5 bases and J by 7 bases, with 12 bases between the two germline ends. This CDR3 is 14 amino acids long. Germline V gene lookup returns CDR1 MDHEN and CDR2 SYDVKM. CDR3 in amino acids: CASSQTAPNSPLHF. The CDR3 DNA sequence: TGTGCCAGCAGTCAGACAGCGCCAAATTCACCCCTCCACTTT.

The DNA of the CDR3 is TGCGCCAGCAGCGCGACAGGGGGAAACACTGAAGCTTTCTTT. Protein sequence: CASSATGGNTEAFF. J is TRBJ1-1 and V is TRBV5-1; 9 bases map to TRBD1. Germline values: CDR1 SGHRS, CDR2 YFSETQ. This CDR3 spans 14 amino acids. The J segment lost 2 bases and the V segment lost 4 bases, leaving 3 bases of the junction unmatched. Based on the CDR3 plus reference TRBV5-1 and TRBJ1-1, the full variable domain is KAGVTQTPRYLIKTRGQQVTLSCSPISGHRSVSWYQQTPGQGLQFLFEYFSETQRNKGNFPGRFSGRQFSNSRSEMNVSTLELGDSALYLCASSATGGNTEAFFGQGTRLTVV.

The chain uses TRBV3-1 (or the pseudogene TRBV3-2) and TRBJ1-4; no clear D. Germline loops: CDR1 LGHDT, CDR2 YNNKEL (reference sequence). V lost 6 bases and J lost 13, with 15 bases in between. This CDR3 has 12 residues. The DNA of the CDR3 is TGTGCCAGCAGTAACGGGATGGCGGGACTGTTTTTT. The encoded protein is CASSNGMAGLFF.